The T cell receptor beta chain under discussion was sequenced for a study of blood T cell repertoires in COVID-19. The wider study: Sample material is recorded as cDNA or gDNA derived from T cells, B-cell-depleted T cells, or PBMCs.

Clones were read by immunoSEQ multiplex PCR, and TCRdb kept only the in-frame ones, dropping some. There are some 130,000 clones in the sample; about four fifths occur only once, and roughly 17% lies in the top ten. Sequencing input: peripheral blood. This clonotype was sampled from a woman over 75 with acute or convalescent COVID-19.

This chain's CDR3 is CASSLEGLAGSYEQYF. CDR3 DNA: TGCGCCAGCAGCTTGGAGGGTCTAGCGGGGTCTTACGAGCAGTACTTC. The chain joins TRBV5-1 to TRBJ2-7; the match to TRBD2 covers 9 bases. V lost 0 bases to trimming and J lost 4 bases; unmatched junction nucleotides: 8. This CDR3 region has 16 residues. Germline values: CDR1 SGHRS, CDR2 YFSETQ.